The sequence of this T cell receptor beta chain was determined in a study of blood T cells in healthy people across ages. Germline V lookup: CDR1 PRHDT, CDR2 FYEKMQ (reference sequence). The CDR3 covers 13 residues. V gave up 1 base and J gave up 4 bases, with 7 bases separating them. Then a second PCR, running roughly 6 to 11 cycles, was carried out with a sample-barcoded 5' primer and a J-beta primer mix. TCRdb redid the calling of the 5' RACE reads with MiXCR, one entry per CDR3 protein. The data contain roughly 500,000 distinct CDR3 sequences, approximately 25% of them singletons. The sample also formed part of further work on T cells of mothers and their children.

Sequencing was done on a sample of blood. The receptor's source is a boy between 5 and 17 years old in good health. The rearrangement joins TRBV13 to TRBJ1-2; D uncertain. CDR3 region: CASSLDVGYGYTF. Here the CDR3 DNA reads TGTGCCAGCAGCTTAGATGTTGGCTATGGCTACACCTTC. Full variable domain (rest looked up from reference TRBV13 and TRBJ1-2): AAGVIQSPRHLIKEKRETATLKCYPIPRHDTVYWYQQGPGQDPQFLISFYEKMQSDKGSIPDRFSAQQFSDYHSELNMSSLELGDSALYFCASSLDVGYGYTFGSGTRLTVV.